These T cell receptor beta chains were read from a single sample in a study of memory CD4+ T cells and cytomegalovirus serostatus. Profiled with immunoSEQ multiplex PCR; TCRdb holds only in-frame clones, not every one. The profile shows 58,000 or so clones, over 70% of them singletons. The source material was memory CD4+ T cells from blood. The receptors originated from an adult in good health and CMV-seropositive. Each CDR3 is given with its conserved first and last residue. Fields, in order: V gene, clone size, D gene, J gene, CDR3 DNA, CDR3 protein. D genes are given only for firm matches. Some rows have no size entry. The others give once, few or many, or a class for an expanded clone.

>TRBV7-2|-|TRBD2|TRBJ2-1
TGTGCCAGCAGCTTAGGTCGGCTAGCGGAGAGGAATGAGCAGTTCTTC
CASSLGRLAERNEQFF
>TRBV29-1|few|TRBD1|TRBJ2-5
TGCAGCGCCTCGACAGGGGTAGAGACCCAGTACTTC
CSASTGVETQYF
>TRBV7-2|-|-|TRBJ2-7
TGTGCCAGCAGCCCGGACGGATTCTACGAGCAGTACTTC
CASSPDGFYEQYF
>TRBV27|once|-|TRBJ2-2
TGTGCCAGCAGTTTTGGGGGGATTGACACCGGGGAGCTGTTTTTT
CASSFGGIDTGELFF
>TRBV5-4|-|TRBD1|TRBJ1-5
TGTGCCAGCAGTTATACAGGGGGCAGGGTGAATCAGCCCCAGCATTTT
CASSYTGGRVNQPQHF
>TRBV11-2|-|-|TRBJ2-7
TGTGCCAGCAGCCGAGCCGGGTACTACGAGCAGTACTTC
CASSRAGYYEQYF
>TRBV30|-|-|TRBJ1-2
TGTGCCTGGAGTGGGGGGAACTATGGCTACACCTTC
CAWSGGNYGYTF
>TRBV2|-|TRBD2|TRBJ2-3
TGTGCCAGTGGACTAGCGGGAACGGGTACGCAGTATTTT
CASGLAGTGTQYF
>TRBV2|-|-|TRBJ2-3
TGTGCCAGCAGTGGAGAACATACTAGCACAGATACGCAGTATTTT
CASSGEHTSTDTQYF
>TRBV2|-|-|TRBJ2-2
TGTGCCAGCAGCGACCCTTCGGGACAAAACACCGGGGAGCTGTTTTTT
CASSDPSGQNTGELFF
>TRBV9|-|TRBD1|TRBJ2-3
TGTGCCAGCAGCAAAAGACAGGGGGCTTTGGCAGATACGCAGTATTTT
CASSKRQGALADTQYF
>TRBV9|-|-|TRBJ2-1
TGTGCCAGCAGCGCCGAGGAGGGGAGGTACAATGAGCAGTTCTTC
CASSAEEGRYNEQFF
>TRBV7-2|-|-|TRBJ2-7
TGTGCCAGCGGACTATCTACGTCGCAGTACTTC
CASGLSTSQYF
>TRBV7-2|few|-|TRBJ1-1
TGTGCCAGCAGCTCCCAAGGGTACACTGAAGCTTTCTTT
CASSSQGYTEAFF
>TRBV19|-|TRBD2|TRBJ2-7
TGTGCCAGTACCCAGACTAGCGGGAGTTTCACCTACGAGCAGTACTTC
CASTQTSGSFTYEQYF
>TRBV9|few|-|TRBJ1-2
TGTGCCAGCAGCGTAGCGGGACCTAATGGCTACACCTTC
CASSVAGPNGYTF
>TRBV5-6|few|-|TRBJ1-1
TGTGCCAGCAGGTCTGACGGCAGTCGGCGGAGCACTGAAGCTTTCTTT
CASRSDGSRRSTEAFF
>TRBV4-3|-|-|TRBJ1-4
TGCGCCAGCAGTCGAGGGGCCGACGGTAGGAAGGAAAAACTGTTTTTT
CASSRGADGRKEKLFF
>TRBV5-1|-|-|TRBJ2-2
TGCGCCAGCAGCTTGCGGGCTAGCGAGAACACCGGGGAGCTGTTTTTT
CASSLRASENTGELFF
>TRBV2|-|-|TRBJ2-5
TGTGCCAGCCAGACACAAGAGACCCAGTACTTC
CASQTQETQYF
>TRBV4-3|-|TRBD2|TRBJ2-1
TGCGCCAGCAGCCAAGATCATTCCCCGGGACTAGCCTTCAATGAGCAGTTCTTC
CASSQDHSPGLAFNEQFF
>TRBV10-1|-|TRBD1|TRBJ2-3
TGCGCCAGCAGCCGGGACAGGGGAGCAGATACGCAGTATTTT
CASSRDRGADTQYF
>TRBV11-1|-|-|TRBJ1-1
TGTGCCAGCAGCTTAGGTTCGGGCAGAGGAGCTTTCTTT
CASSLGSGRGAFF
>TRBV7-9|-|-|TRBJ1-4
TGTGCCAGCAGCTTCCAGGGGACCGGAGAAAAACTGTTTTTT
CASSFQGTGEKLFF
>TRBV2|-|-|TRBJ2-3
TGTGCCAGCAGTGAATCCAGGGGTAAGGGTAGCGGGCTCCGGGTTGGCGGCACAGATACGCAGTATTTT
CASSESRGKGSGLRVGGTDTQYF
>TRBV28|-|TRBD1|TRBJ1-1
TGTGCCAGCAGGGATACAGGGGGCAGGAGTCGCACTGAAGCTTTCTTT
CASRDTGGRSRTEAFF
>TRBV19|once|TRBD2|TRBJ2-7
TGTGCCAGTAGTAAATCCCCGGCTAGCGGGAGTCGGTACGAGCAGTACTTC
CASSKSPASGSRYEQYF
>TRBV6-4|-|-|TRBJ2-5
TGTGCCAGCAGGAACTTCTTCACGGGTCGGGAGACCCAGTACTTC
CASRNFFTGRETQYF
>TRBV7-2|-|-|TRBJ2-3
TGTGCCAGCAGCTTAATGGACGCAGATACGCAGTATTTT
CASSLMDADTQYF
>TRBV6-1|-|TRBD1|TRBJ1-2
TGTGCCAGCAGTGCCGGGACAGAATATGGCTACACCTTC
CASSAGTEYGYTF
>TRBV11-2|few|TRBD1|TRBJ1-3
TGTGCCAGCAGCTCAGATGGACAGGGGAACTCTGGAAACACCATATATTTT
CASSSDGQGNSGNTIYF
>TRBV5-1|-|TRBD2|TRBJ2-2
TGCGCCAGCAGCGGCCGGGGGGCGAACACCGGGGAGCTGTTTTTT
CASSGRGANTGELFF
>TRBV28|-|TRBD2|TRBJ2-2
TGTGCCAGCTCCCCGGGACTAGTGCACCAGGAGCTGTTTTTT
CASSPGLVHQELFF
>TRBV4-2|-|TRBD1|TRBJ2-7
TGTGCCAGCAGCCAAAACAATCTCGGGACAGGGGGCCGGGGGCAGTACTTC
CASSQNNLGTGGRGQYF
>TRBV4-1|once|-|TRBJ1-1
TGCGCCAGCAGCCAAGGGTTGCTCCGACAGTCAAGTTGGACTGAAGCTTTCTTT
CASSQGLLRQSSWTEAFF
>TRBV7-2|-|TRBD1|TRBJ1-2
TGTGCCAGCAGCCCGGGACAGGGATTCTATGGCTACACCTTC
CASSPGQGFYGYTF
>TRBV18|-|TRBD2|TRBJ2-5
TGTGCCAGCTCACCTCCTTTGGGGACTAGCGCCGAGACCCAGTACTTC
CASSPPLGTSAETQYF
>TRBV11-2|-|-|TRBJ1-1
TGTGCCAGCAGCTTAAGTCTGGGGCAGGGGAACACTGAAGCTTTCTTT
CASSLSLGQGNTEAFF
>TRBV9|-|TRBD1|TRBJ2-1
TGTGCCAGCGGGACAGGGAACAATGAGCAGTTCTTC
CASGTGNNEQFF
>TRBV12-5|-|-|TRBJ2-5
TGTGCTAGTGGTCCCGCGCATGGAGAGACCCAGTACTTC
CASGPAHGETQYF
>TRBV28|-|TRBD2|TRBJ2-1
TGTGCCAGCAGTGCCCCCGGGACTAGCGGGAGGGTGGGTGAGCAGTTCTTC
CASSAPGTSGRVGEQFF
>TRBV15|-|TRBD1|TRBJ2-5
TGTGCCACCAGTCGGACAGGGCGGGAGACCCAGTACTTC
CATSRTGRETQYF